This entry features one T cell receptor (beta chain) sequence. What antigen it recognizes has not been identified. No much larger clone is present one base from it, and per-base qualities are unavailable. The immunoSEQ multiplex PCR assay was used to amplify the TCRB and TCRAD loci from a standardized amount of quality-controlled genomic DNA. The amplicons covered the V(D)J region and were long enough to include the CDR3 and to identify the V and J genes. Through the commercial immunoSEQ service, the amplicons were sequenced on an Illumina platform. The study's own analysis went as follows. Primer bias and sequencing errors were corrected as previously described, and TCRAD and TCRB definitions were based on the IMGT database. immunoSEQ Analyzer 3.0 and VDJTools were used for repertoire analysis, which covered basic statistics, V/J segment usage, diversity estimates, rarefaction and pairwise overlap. Chao1, ChaoE, Efron-Thisted, Shannon and inverse Simpson indices were used to estimate diversity, which was also estimated on datasets down-sampled to the smallest sample. Repertoire overlap used strict matching of CDR3 nucleotide sequence, V gene and J gene, with Jaccard-based multidimensional scaling clustering. TCRdb re-hosts the immuneACCESS table, in-frame sequences only. Its copies lack some clones; in the studies checked, an unresolved V gene accounts for under half of them, and the cause for the rest is not known. V and J calls and clone size are copied from that table; D and trimming were computed from the DNA. Recorded for this sample are 45,000 to 75,000 clones; 94% of them occurred a single time. The ten biggest clones cover 5.5% to 7% of the sample.

Via the germline V gene, CDR1 is SNHLY and CDR2 FYNNEI. V loses 0 bases at its end and J loses 6 bases; junction bases beyond the gene matches: 8. From its cysteine to its phenylalanine, the CDR3 spans 16 amino acids. CDR3 DNA is the only sequence kept; it has 48 bases, read in frame from the first base. In Finland, the donors were immunologically healthy infants who were having open corrective cardiac surgery for congenital heart defects. From four of the eight donors, a small aliquot of 0.5-1 mL peripheral blood was collected during surgery. For blood samples, genomic DNA was extracted from all available leukocytes instead of from a fixed number of cells. ACK lysis buffer was used to clear erythrocytes from the blood, and the leukocytes were then kept as pellets at -70 degrees C. Genomic DNA was extracted from frozen cell pellets with a QIAsymphony instrument. The record originates from a study of human thymus T cells (dated by TCRdb to 2019 to 2021). About the investigation overall: The study used fewer than ten infant thymus samples plus four related peripheral blood samples to characterize TCR alpha and beta repertoires. Donor ages ranging from roughly 6 to 244 days were recorded, and over 5 male and a couple of female infants were included in the cohort. Overall study outcomes, separate from this receptor: Biased V and J gene segment usage appeared to be present in both thymic and peripheral blood repertoires. Thymus samples yielded on average around 810,000 unique TCRB clonotypes, compared with some 89,000 from blood samples.

The sample taken for sequencing was blood. The V and J genes are TRBV2 and TRBJ2-1, with 7 central nucleotides matching TRBD2. This clonotype was sampled from a boy under two years old with a congenital heart defect but otherwise immunologically healthy. The nucleotide sequence is TGTGCCAGCAGTGAAGCGCGGACTAGTAGGGTCAATGAGCAGTTCTTC. This yields the protein CASSEARTSRVNEQFF.